Shown below are 27 T cell receptor beta chains from a single sample sequenced in a study of blood T cell repertoires in COVID-19. TCRdb's copy holds only in-frame clones and misses some; the assay was immunoSEQ multiplex PCR. The sample lists more than 200,000 clones; 87% were seen once. Specimen: PBMCs or T cells enriched from blood (not recorded which). The source is a man aged 25 to 40 who had recovered from COVID-19.

This rearrangement joins TRBV28 to TRBJ2-1; D is possibly TRBD2 (5 bases). The germline V gene encodes CDR1 MDHEN and CDR2 SYDVKM. V dropped 5 bases and J dropped 10 bases, with 18 bases sitting between them. The CDR3 is made up of 14 amino acids. CDR3 region: CASSDLVGVGEQFF. The DNA for the CDR3 is TGTGCCAGCAGTGATCTGGTGGGAGTTGGGGAGCAGTTCTTC.

On this clone: Mismatch with germline at one junction end may stem from a read error. The CDR3 DNA follows: TGTGCCAGCAGTTTCGACCTAGCGGGATGGTTCGGCACCGGGGTGCTGTTTTTT. The encoded protein is CASSFDLAGWFGTGVLFF. The chain carries TRBV27 and TRBJ2-2, with TRBD2 matching over 9 bases. The CDR3 has 18 amino acids. Germline loops: CDR1 MNHEY, CDR2 SMNVEV (reference sequence).

The chain joins TRBV4-1 to TRBJ1-2, with TRBD1 matching over 7 bases. In germline, CDR1 is MGHRA, CDR2 YSYEKL. V trimming: 1 base; J trimming: 7 bases; junction bases outside the gene matches: 6. The CDR3 covers 14 residues. The CDR3 DNA reads as TGCGCCAGCAGCCAAGCAGACAGGGAGGCTGGCTACACCTTC. It specifies CASSQADREAGYTF.

This rearrangement joins TRBV30 to TRBJ1-6; D is perhaps TRBD1 (5 bases). This CDR3 has 13 amino acids. Germline CDR1 reads GTSNPN; CDR2 reads SVGIG (reference sequence). The germline V and J ends were trimmed by 4 bases and 7 bases, with 11 bases remaining between them. The CDR3 loop is CAWNTAGNSPLHF. The CDR3 DNA reads TGTGCCTGGAACACAGCAGGGAATTCACCCCTCCACTTT.

This chain connects TRBV7-2 to TRBJ1-5, with unresolved D. The CDR3 is 15 amino acids. V lost 6 bases, J lost 6 bases, and 18 bases lay in between. In germline, CDR1 is SGHTA, CDR2 FQGNSA. CDR3 sequence reads: CASSAGRPGSQPQHF. Here the CDR3 DNA reads TGTGCCAGCAGTGCTGGACGGCCGGGGAGTCAGCCCCAGCATTTT.

The chain uses TRBV29-1 and TRBJ1-2; 7 bases line up with TRBD1. Losses at the gene ends were 2 bases for V and 7 bases for J; bases not matched to a gene: 7. This CDR3 comprises 13 residues. Germline loops: CDR1 SQVTM, CDR2 ANQGSEA. The CDR3 sequence is CSVELDRQAGYTF. The CDR3 nucleotides are TGCAGCGTTGAACTGGACAGGCAGGCTGGCTACACCTTC.

The rearrangement uses TRBV15 and TRBJ2-2; 9 bases match TRBD2. This CDR3 is 17 amino acids long. Germline CDR1 is LNHNV and CDR2 is YYDKDF (reference sequence). V dropped 0 bases and J dropped 6; count of bases not matched to a gene: 8. The CDR3 DNA is TGTGCCACCAGCAGAGAACCCGGCGGGGGGGCCTCCGGGGAGCTGTTTTTT. The encoded protein is CATSREPGGGASGELFF.

The V and J genes are TRBV27 and TRBJ1-6, with TRBD1 matching over 7 bases. The CDR3 totals 16 residues. The germline CDR1 and CDR2 sequences are MNHEY and SMNVEV (reference sequence). V was pared by 4 bases and J by 3 bases, with 6 bases of the junction left unmatched. CDR3 loop: CASSWRGPLYNSPLHF. CDR3 in DNA: TGTGCCAGCAGTTGGAGGGGGCCCCTCTATAATTCACCCCTCCACTTT.

CDR3 sequence reads: CASSLSYTGLGNTIYF. CDR3 in DNA: TGTGCCAGCAGTTTATCTTACACAGGGTTAGGAAACACCATATATTTT. The chain recombines TRBV28 with TRBJ1-3, with D perhaps TRBD1 (6 bases). This CDR3 is 16 amino acids long. V lost 1 base and J lost 4, with 14 bases in between. Germline V gene lookup returns CDR1 MDHEN and CDR2 SYDVKM.

The V gene is TRBV5-4, the J gene TRBJ2-3, with 9 bases that match TRBD2. Germline trimming cut 4 bases from V and 4 bases from J; bases unmatched to any gene: 7. The CDR3 has 15 residues. Germline assignment: CDR1 SGHNT and CDR2 YYREEE (reference sequence). Here the CDR3 reads CASSPAGGPADTQYF. The CDR3 DNA sequence: TGTGCCAGCAGCCCGGCGGGAGGGCCCGCAGATACGCAGTATTTT.

This chain connects TRBV4-2 to TRBJ1-2; D unclear. CDR1 and CDR2 from the germline V gene are LGHNA and YNFKEQ. This CDR3 contains 14 residues. V lost 4 bases to trimming and J lost 8 bases, with 17 bases between them. This chain's CDR3 is CASSPTQASRGYTF. The CDR3 DNA reads as TGTGCCAGCAGCCCCACCCAAGCCTCGAGGGGCTACACCTTC.

The sample holds a few counts of this clone. V and J are TRBV6-5 and TRBJ2-5; D is unresolved. There are 13 residues in the CDR3. V lost 3 bases to trimming and J lost 4 bases, with 9 bases between them. Germline-derived CDR1 and CDR2 are MNHEY and SVGAGI. The CDR3 reads CASSYSYGETQYF. The DNA for the CDR3 is TGTGCCAGCAGTTATTCTTACGGAGAGACCCAGTACTTC.

The chain uses TRBV5-1 and TRBJ2-3; D is unresolved. The ends were cut back, 0 bases at V and 4 bases at J, with 6 bases in the middle. Germline loops: CDR1 SGHRS, CDR2 YFSETQ. There are 13 residues in the CDR3. The CDR3 region has the DNA TGCGCCAGCAGCTTGGACTATCCAGATACGCAGTATTTT. Translation gives CASSLDYPDTQYF.

The chain links TRBV30 to TRBJ1-5, with D perhaps TRBD1 (6 bases). The V and J ends lost 3 bases and 11 bases respectively, with 17 bases between them. The CDR3 has 13 amino acids. Looked up from germline, CDR1 is GTSNPN and CDR2 is SVGIG (reference sequence). CDR3 residues: CAWSEGPGVAQHF. Here the CDR3 DNA reads TGTGCCTGGAGCGAGGGACCAGGGGTAGCCCAGCATTTT.

This chain connects TRBV7-9 to TRBJ1-4; the D is unclear. The CDR3 is made up of 15 amino acids. The germline gives CDR1 SEHNR, CDR2 FQNEAQ (reference sequence). Trimming took 5 bases from V and 0 from J, leaving 10 bases between them. The CDR3 sequence: CASSPAGATNEKLFF. As DNA, the CDR3 is TGTGCCAGCAGCCCCGCGGGTGCAACTAATGAAAAACTGTTTTTT.

The chain recombines TRBV28 with TRBJ1-1; D is unresolved. The CDR3 sequence is 11 residues long. CDR1 is MDHEN and CDR2 is SYDVKM in the germline V gene. The V gene lost 2 bases and the J gene lost 8 bases, with 6 bases spanning the gap. The CDR3 loop is CASSLTREAFF. CDR3 coding DNA: TGTGCCAGCAGTTTAACTAGGGAAGCTTTCTTT.

This rearrangement joins TRBV9 to TRBJ2-1; TRBD2 is a possible D gene (5 bases). Trimming left V 7 bases short and J 4 bases short, with 12 bases between. The CDR3 runs to 13 residues. From germline, CDR1 is SGDLS and CDR2 YYNGEE. The CDR3 here is CASSGGLYNEQFF. CDR3 bases: TGTGCCAGCTCCGGCGGGCTTTACAATGAGCAGTTCTTC.

The chain joins TRBV19 to TRBJ1-2; D is possibly TRBD1 (5 bases). Germline V gene data show CDR1 as LNHDA and CDR2 as SQIVND (reference sequence). Deletions cut 5 bases from V and 2 bases from J, with 15 bases between. The CDR3 runs 15 residues. The CDR3 DNA sequence: TGTGCCAGTAGTGGACACTTTCGACGGAACTATGGCTACACCTTC. Protein product: CASSGHFRRNYGYTF. The full variable domain, its missing parts supplied by reference TRBV19 and TRBJ1-2, is DGGITQSPKYLFRKEGQNVTLSCEQNLNHDAMYWYRQDPGQGLRLIYYSQIVNDFQKGDIAEGYSVSREKKESFPLTVTSAQKNPTAFYLCASSGHFRRNYGYTFGSGTRLTVV.

This clone was picked up a small number of times. V usage is TRBV19 and J usage is TRBJ1-5; D not certain. The CDR3 runs 15 residues. Germline loops: CDR1 LNHDA, CDR2 SQIVND (reference sequence). Trimming shortened V by 7 bases and J by 1 base, and 14 bases separated the two germline ends. This chain's CDR3 is CASKNEGVSNQPQHF. CDR3 DNA sequence: TGTGCCAGTAAGAACGAGGGAGTAAGCAATCAGCCCCAGCATTTT.

V usage is TRBV29-1 and J usage is TRBJ2-1, with 10 bases lining up with TRBD2. The CDR3 is 14 amino acids. The J segment lost 7 bases and the V segment lost 6 bases, leaving 9 bases of the junction unmatched. Germline CDR1 reads SQVTM; CDR2 reads ANQGSEA. The CDR3 spells CSVISSGSPNEQFF. CDR3 in DNA: TGCAGCGTGATTTCTAGCGGGAGTCCGAATGAGCAGTTCTTC.

The chain has TRBV12-3 or TRBV12-4 and TRBJ2-2; D is unclear. There are 13 residues in the CDR3. Trimming removed 4 bases from V and 2 bases from J, with 5 bases in between. The CDR3 region is CASSWPNTGELFF. The CDR3 DNA reads as TGTGCCAGCAGTTGGCCCAACACCGGGGAGCTGTTTTTT.

This clone has just one count. This sample includes further DNA sequences coding for the same CDR3. This sequence joins TRBV9 and TRBJ1-1, with D uncertain. Germline CDR1 is SGDLS and CDR2 is YYNGEE. The CDR3 runs to 13 residues. Trimming left V 0 bases short and J 1 base short, with 4 bases between. The CDR3 DNA reads as TGTGCCAGCAGCGTAGGTCGGAACACTGAAGCTTTCTTT. This translates into CASSVGRNTEAFF.

The chain joins TRBV24-1 to TRBJ2-4; D remains ambiguous. The germline CDR1 and CDR2 sequences are KGHDR and SFDVKD. The ends were cut back, 3 bases at V and 8 bases at J, with 4 bases in the middle. The CDR3 is made up of 11 amino acids. The CDR3: CATSDRDIQYF. Written as DNA, the CDR3 is TGTGCCACCAGTGATCGGGACATTCAGTACTTC.

CDR3: CASSPLTGTGDGGYTF. The CDR3 DNA is TGTGCCAGCAGTCCCTTAACCGGGACAGGGGATGGAGGCTACACCTTC. This sequence joins TRBV27 and TRBJ1-2, with TRBD1 matching 10 bases. This CDR3 is built from 16 residues. Germline lookup yields CDR1 MNHEY and CDR2 SMNVEV (reference sequence). V shed 5 bases, J shed 8 bases, and the junction held 14 bases outside the gene matches.

The rearrangement joins TRBV6-5 to TRBJ2-1; weak D call: TRBD1 (6 bases). With 11 bases removed from V and 5 bases from J, the gap between germline ends came to 16 bases. The CDR3 sequence is 13 residues long. The germline V gene encodes CDR1 MNHEY and CDR2 SVGAGI. The CDR3 DNA reads TGTGCCCTAGGGGGAGCGAGAGACAATGAGCAGTTCTTC. Translated: CALGGARDNEQFF.

This clone is a singleton in its sample. The rearrangement joins TRBV20-1 to TRBJ2-5; tentative D call: TRBD2 (7 bases). The length of the CDR3 is 13 residues. Looked up from germline, CDR1 is DFQATT and CDR2 is SNEGSKA (reference sequence). Trimming removed 3 bases from V and 4 bases from J, with 12 bases in between. The CDR3: CSASGGGGETQYF. CDR3 nucleotides: TGCAGTGCTAGTGGGGGGGGCGGAGAGACCCAGTACTTC.

The J gene is TRBJ1-2, the V gene TRBV9; 10 nucleotides match TRBD1. The trim removed 2 bases at V and 6 bases at J, leaving 4 bases unmatched. CDR1 is SGDLS, CDR2 YYNGEE, per germline. The CDR3 contains 14 residues. The DNA for the CDR3 is TGTGCCAGCAGCGTCGACAGGGGGCTCAATGGCTACACCTTC. Translating it yields CASSVDRGLNGYTF.